A selection of T cell receptor beta chains follows, all from one sample in a study of identical twins. TCRdb analysed the 5' RACE reads with MiXCR anew, one entry per CDR3 protein. Of 140,000 to 150,000 distinct CDR3 sequences listed, 3.5% are singletons. Sequencing was performed on memory T cells sorted from blood. All receptors come from a man aged 18-30 years in good health. CDR3s include the opening cysteine and the closing phenylalanine or tryptophan. Each record gives: D gene, clone size, J gene, V gene, CDR3 DNA, CDR3 protein. A D gene is named only where the DNA matches it firmly. Expanded clones are given a class, and other clones once, few, many or no size at all.

- many TRBJ2-5 TRBV12-3/TRBV12-4 TGTGCCAGCATCAAGAACCTAGCGCAAGAGACCCAGTACTTC CASIKNLAQETQYF
TRBD2 many TRBJ2-5 TRBV20-1 TGCAGTGCCATACCGGGGATTAATAGCGGGAGAGGAAAGACCCAGTACTTC CSAIPGINSGRGKTQYF
- few TRBJ2-1 TRBV5-1 TGCGCCAGCAGCTTGAACGACCTAGGGCCCTACAATGAGCAGTTCTTC CASSLNDLGPYNEQFF
- many TRBJ2-1 TRBV12-3/TRBV12-4 TGTGCCAGCGAAACGCTAGGCAATGAGCAGTTCTTC CASETLGNEQFF
- - TRBJ2-2 TRBV5-1 TGCGCCAGCAGCGGACCCGGGACCCAGGTGGGGACCGGGGAGCTGTTTTTT CASSGPGTQVGTGELFF
TRBD1 many TRBJ1-2 TRBV7-2 TGTGCCAGCAGCGACGGACAGGGGAGGGACTATGGCTACACCTTC CASSDGQGRDYGYTF
TRBD2 many TRBJ2-7 TRBV5-1 TGCGCCAGCAGCTTAGCGGGAGGGTCAGACGAGCAGTACTTC CASSLAGGSDEQYF
- - TRBJ2-3 TRBV20-1 TGCAGCCAGCCCGGGACAAGGGACGCGGAGATCACAGATACGCAGTATTTT CSQPGTRDAEITDTQYF
- many TRBJ2-5 TRBV29-1 TGCAGCGTTGAACCGGGTGGAGAGACCCAGTACTTC CSVEPGGETQYF
TRBD2 many TRBJ2-3 TRBV29-1 TGCAGCGTGCCGGGACTAGCGGGAGTAAGAGATACGCAGTATTTT CSVPGLAGVRDTQYF
- many TRBJ2-5 TRBV12-3/TRBV12-4 TGTGCCAGCAGCTCCGGGACCACGGAGGGGACCCAGTACTTC CASSSGTTEGTQYF
- many TRBJ1-2 TRBV7-2 TGTGCCAGCAGCTTAGTCCGGACTCACAACTATGGCTACACCTTC CASSLVRTHNYGYTF
- many TRBJ2-1 TRBV4-1 TGCGCCAGCAGCCAAGTGCTAGCAGACTACAATGAGCAGTTCTTC CASSQVLADYNEQFF
- many TRBJ2-3 TRBV5-1 TGCGCCAGCAGCATTCAAACAGATACGCAGTATTTT CASSIQTDTQYF
- many TRBJ1-1 TRBV20-1 TGCAGTGCTAGAACAGGGATGAACACTGAAGCTTTCTTT CSARTGMNTEAFF
TRBD2 many TRBJ2-2 TRBV20-1 TGCAGTGCGTTAGCGGGAGAAAGGACCGGGGAGCTGTTTTTT CSALAGERTGELFF
- many TRBJ1-4 TRBV5-1 TGCGCCAGCAGCTGGGGGACTCCAACTAATGAAAAACTGTTTTTT CASSWGTPTNEKLFF
- many TRBJ2-1 TRBV4-2 TGTGCCAGCCTACCAACCGATATCATGGGAGAACGGAATGAGCAGTTCTTC CASLPTDIMGERNEQFF
TRBD1 many TRBJ2-1 TRBV20-1 TGCAGTGCCCCCGCCGGGACAGGGTCCTATGAGCAGTTCTTC CSAPAGTGSYEQFF
TRBD1 many TRBJ1-5 TRBV29-1 TGCAGCGTAAAGACAGGGAGCAATCAGCCCCAGCATTTT CSVKTGSNQPQHF
TRBD1 many TRBJ1-1 TRBV4-3 TGCGCCAGCAGCCAAGAGACAGGGGGCGTCGCTGAAGCTTTCTTT CASSQETGGVAEAFF
- - TRBJ2-7 TRBV21-1 TGTGCCAGCAGCAAAGCGCTACGGGCAGGGGCCTCCTACGAGCAGTACTTC CASSKALRAGASYEQYF
- - TRBJ1-1 TRBV7-9 TGTGCCAGCAGCTTAGTTGGAGGGGGCACTGAAGCTTTCTTT CASSLVGGGTEAFF
- many TRBJ1-2 TRBV5-1 TGCGCCAGCAGCTTGGATAGCGGGGGGTATGGCTACACCTTC CASSLDSGGYGYTF
- many TRBJ1-2 TRBV6-1 TGTGCCAGCAGCCTAACAGGTGTTGAAGGCTACACCTTC CASSLTGVEGYTF
TRBD2 medium-sized TRBJ2-1 TRBV5-1 TGCGCCAGCAGCTTGACTAGCGGCTCCTACAATGAGCAGTTCTTC CASSLTSGSYNEQFF